This T cell receptor beta chain was profiled in a study of shared T cell receptors in the human thymus. The CDR3 extends over 19 amino acids. Germline CDR1 reads SGHRS; CDR2 reads YFSETQ. V shed 5 bases and J 5 bases; nucleotides not matched to a gene: 21. TCRdb's copy holds only in-frame clones and misses some; the assay was immunoSEQ multiplex PCR. The table has hundreds of thousands of clones, more than 75% seen once. This sample also appeared in a second study, on human thymus T cells. That paper states: Resections that were taken during corrective heart surgery supplied the thymus tissue. There were highly overlapping thymic repertoires among unrelated individuals, as related research reported.

V usage is TRBV5-1 and J usage is TRBJ2-1; 8 bases match TRBD1. This TCR was sampled from a boy in the first two years of life with a congenital heart defect. Sequencing was carried out using thymocytes. This CDR3 reads CASSLGGRGRFEVDNEQFF. The CDR3, as DNA: TGCGCCAGCAGTCTGGGGGGCAGGGGGCGCTTTGAAGTAGACAATGAGCAGTTCTTC.